This T cell receptor beta chain originates from a study of blood T cell repertoires in COVID-19. Across the whole study: Sources were T cells, B-cell-depleted T cells, or PBMCs; the material itself was cDNA or gDNA.

Original analysis: Cell counts per sample came from amplifying reference gene primers. This table comes from immunoSEQ multiplex PCR, and its TCRdb copy is limited to in-frame clones, with some not included. The V and J calls and the clone size are those of that table, but D and trimming were determined from the DNA. The data show a few hundred thousand clones, with just over 90% seen just once and about 0.78% held by the top ten. V was shortened by 6 bases and J by 2 bases, with 15 bases between the two germline ends. Germline loops: CDR1 SNHLY, CDR2 FYNNEI. CDR3 length: 15 residues. Material for sequencing was PBMCs or T cells enriched from blood (not recorded which). This TCR was sampled from a woman aged 40 to 50 who had been exposed to COVID-19. The rearrangement joins TRBV2 to TRBJ2-3; D perhaps matches TRBD2 (5 bases). In DNA, the CDR3 is TGTGCCAGCAGCCTCACTAGTTCTGTCACAGATACGCAGTATTTT. This translates into CASSLTSSVTDTQYF.